This record concerns one T cell receptor beta chain sequence. Its antigen is still unknown. Trimming at V came to 0 bases and at J to 13 bases, leaving 11 bases not matched to a gene. CDR1 and CDR2 from the germline V gene are DFQATT and SNEGSKA (reference sequence). The CDR3 is 13 amino acids. The use of a sample-barcoded 5' primer and a J-beta primer mix characterized a second PCR of about 6 to 11 cycles. Using its own MiXCR run on the 5' RACE reads, TCRdb lists one record per CDR3 protein. Of over 500,000 distinct CDR3 sequences in the sample, around 52% are singletons; the top ten hold about 13%. This specimen comes from a study of blood T cells in healthy people across ages. Whole-study results and caveats: Calculation of diversity from one million T cells yielded estimates considered to be underestimates.

Healthy Caucasian individuals from Russia aged roughly 6 to 90 were enrolled as donors. The chain combines TRBV20-1 with TRBJ2-5, with 7 bases lining up with TRBD1. The sequencing input was blood. The sequence came from an elderly woman in good health. Here the CDR3 reads CSARDPRGGPMYF. CDR3 sequence (DNA): TGCAGTGCTAGAGATCCCAGAGGGGGCCCCATGTACTTC.